What follows is one T cell receptor (beta chain) and its context. The data derive from a study of T cell changes during pregnancy in multiple sclerosis. Assay: immunoSEQ multiplex PCR; the TCRdb copy retains only in-frame clones and omits some. Of 45,000 to 60,000 clones in the sample, 93% are singletons; the top ten hold around 1.9%. This CDR3 comprises 16 residues. Germline V gene sequence: CDR1 MGHDK, CDR2 SYGVNS. Trimming took 5 bases from V and 7 from J; bases not matched to a gene: 9. The material sequenced was peripheral blood, taken in the second trimester of pregnancy. The V gene is TRBV25-1, the J gene TRBJ2-1; 12 bases line up with TRBD1. This sequence originates from a female donor with multiple sclerosis, enrolled in a pregnancy study. The CDR3 spells CASSLGTGGFKNEQFF. CDR3 nucleotide sequence: TGTGCCAGCAGTTTGGGGACAGGGGGCTTTAAGAATGAGCAGTTCTTC. The full variable domain, with the rest looked up from reference TRBV25-1 and TRBJ2-1, is EADIYQTPRYLVIGTGKKITLECSQTMGHDKMYWYQQDPGMELHLIHYSYGVNSTEKGDLSSESTVSRIRTEHFPLTLESARPSHTSQYLCASSLGTGGFKNEQFFGPGTRLTVL.